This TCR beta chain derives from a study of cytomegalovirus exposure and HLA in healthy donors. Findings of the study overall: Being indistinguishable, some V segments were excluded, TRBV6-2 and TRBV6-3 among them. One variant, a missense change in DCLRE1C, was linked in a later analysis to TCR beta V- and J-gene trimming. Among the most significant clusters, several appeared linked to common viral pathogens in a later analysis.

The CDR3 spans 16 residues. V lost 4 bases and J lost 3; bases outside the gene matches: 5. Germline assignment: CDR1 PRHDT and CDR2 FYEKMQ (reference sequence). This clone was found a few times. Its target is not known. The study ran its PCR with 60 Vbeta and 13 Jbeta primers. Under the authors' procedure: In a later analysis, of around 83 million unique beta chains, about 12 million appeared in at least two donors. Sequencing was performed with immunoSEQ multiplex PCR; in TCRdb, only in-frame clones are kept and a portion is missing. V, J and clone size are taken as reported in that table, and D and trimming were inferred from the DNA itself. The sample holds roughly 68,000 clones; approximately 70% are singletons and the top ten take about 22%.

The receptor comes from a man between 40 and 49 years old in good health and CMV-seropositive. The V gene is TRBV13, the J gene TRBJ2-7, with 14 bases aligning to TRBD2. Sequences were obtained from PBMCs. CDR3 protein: CASSWTSGGKLYEQYF. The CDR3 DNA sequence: TGTGCCAGCAGCTGGACTAGCGGGGGGAAACTCTACGAGCAGTACTTC.